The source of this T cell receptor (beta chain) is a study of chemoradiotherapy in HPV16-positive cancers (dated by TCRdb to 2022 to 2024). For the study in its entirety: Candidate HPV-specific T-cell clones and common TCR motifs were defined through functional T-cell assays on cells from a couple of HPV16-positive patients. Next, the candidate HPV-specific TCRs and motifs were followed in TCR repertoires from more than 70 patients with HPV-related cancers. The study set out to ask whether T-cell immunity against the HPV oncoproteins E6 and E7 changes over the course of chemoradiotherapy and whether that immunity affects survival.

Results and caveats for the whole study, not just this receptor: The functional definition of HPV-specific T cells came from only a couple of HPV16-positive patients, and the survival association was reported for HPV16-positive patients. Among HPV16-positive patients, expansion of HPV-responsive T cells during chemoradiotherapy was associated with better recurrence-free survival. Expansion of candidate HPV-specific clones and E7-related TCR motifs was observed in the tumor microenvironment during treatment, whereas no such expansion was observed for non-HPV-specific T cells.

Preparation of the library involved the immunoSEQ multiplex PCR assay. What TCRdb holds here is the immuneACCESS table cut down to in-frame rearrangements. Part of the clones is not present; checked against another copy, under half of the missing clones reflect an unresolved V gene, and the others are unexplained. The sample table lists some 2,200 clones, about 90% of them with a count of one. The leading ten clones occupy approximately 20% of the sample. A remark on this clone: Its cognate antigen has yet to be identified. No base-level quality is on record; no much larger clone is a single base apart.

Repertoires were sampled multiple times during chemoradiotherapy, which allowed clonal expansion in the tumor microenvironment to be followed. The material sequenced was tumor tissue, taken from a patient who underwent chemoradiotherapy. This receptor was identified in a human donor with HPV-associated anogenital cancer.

CDR3 region: CASSVGTGVMNTEAFF. At the DNA level, the sequence is TGTGCCAGCAGTGTTGGGACAGGGGTTATGAACACTGAAGCTTTCTTT. The sequence links TRBV2 to TRBJ1-1; 10 of the junction bases match TRBD1. From its cysteine to its phenylalanine, the CDR3 spans 16 amino acids. Left in the record is the CDR3 DNA by itself, 48 bases read in frame from the first base. Trimming leaves V shorter by 4 bases and J shorter by 0 bases, with the junction holding 5 bases beyond the gene matches. The CDR1 and CDR2 encoded by the germline V gene are SNHLY and FYNNEI.